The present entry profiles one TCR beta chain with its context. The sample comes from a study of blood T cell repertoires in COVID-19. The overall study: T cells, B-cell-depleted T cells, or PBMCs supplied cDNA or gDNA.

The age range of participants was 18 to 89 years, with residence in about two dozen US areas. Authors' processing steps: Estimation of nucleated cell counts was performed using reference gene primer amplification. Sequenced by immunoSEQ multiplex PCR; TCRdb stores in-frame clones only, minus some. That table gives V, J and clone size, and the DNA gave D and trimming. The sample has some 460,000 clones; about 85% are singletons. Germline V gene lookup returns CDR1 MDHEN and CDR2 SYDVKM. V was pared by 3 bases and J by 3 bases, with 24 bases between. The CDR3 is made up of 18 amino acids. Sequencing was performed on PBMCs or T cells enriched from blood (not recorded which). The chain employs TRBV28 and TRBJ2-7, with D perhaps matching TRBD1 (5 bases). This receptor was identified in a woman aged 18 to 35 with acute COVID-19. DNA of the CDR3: TGTGCCAGCAGTTTCGGGTTGGTTGACCACAGGCCATACTACGAGCAGTACTTC. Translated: CASSFGLVDHRPYYEQYF. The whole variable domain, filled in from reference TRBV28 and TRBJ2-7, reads DVKVTQSSRYLVKRTGEKVFLECVQDMDHENMFWYRQDPGLGLRLIYFSYDVKMKEKGDIPEGYSVSREKKERFSLILESASTNQTSMYLCASSFGLVDHRPYYEQYFGPGTRLTVT.